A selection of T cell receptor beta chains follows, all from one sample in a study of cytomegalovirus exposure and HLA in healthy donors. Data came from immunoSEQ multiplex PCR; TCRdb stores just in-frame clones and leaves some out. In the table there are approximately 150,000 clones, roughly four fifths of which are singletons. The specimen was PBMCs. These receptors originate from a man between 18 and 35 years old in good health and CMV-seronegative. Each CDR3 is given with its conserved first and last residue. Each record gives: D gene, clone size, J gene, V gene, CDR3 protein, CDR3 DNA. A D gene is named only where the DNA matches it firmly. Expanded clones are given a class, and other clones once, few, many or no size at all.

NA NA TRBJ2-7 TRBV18 CASSPSSYEQYF TGTGCCAGCTCACCGAGCTCCTACGAGCAGTACTTC
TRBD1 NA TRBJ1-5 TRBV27 CASSLGTGENQPQHF TGTGCCAGCAGTTTAGGGACAGGGGAAAATCAGCCCCAGCATTTT
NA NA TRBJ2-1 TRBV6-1 CASKGLLSNEQFF TGTGCCAGCAAGGGACTCCTTTCAAATGAGCAGTTCTTC
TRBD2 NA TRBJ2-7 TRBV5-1 CASSSTSGGYEQYF TGCGCCAGCAGCTCAACTAGCGGGGGTTACGAGCAGTACTTC
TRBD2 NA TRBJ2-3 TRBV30 CAWSASGSPIYGAQYF TGTGCCTGGAGCGCTAGCGGGAGCCCTATATACGGTGCGCAGTATTTT
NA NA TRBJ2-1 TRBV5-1 CASSRGSGRNNEQFF TGCGCCAGCAGCCGGGGGAGCGGGCGAAACAATGAGCAGTTCTTC
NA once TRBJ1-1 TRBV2 CASSGIGVVGTEAFF TGTGCCAGCAGTGGTATCGGGGTAGTAGGGACTGAAGCTTTCTTT
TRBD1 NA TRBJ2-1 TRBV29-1 CSVAWDRYNEQFF TGCAGCGTTGCCTGGGACAGATACAATGAGCAGTTCTTC
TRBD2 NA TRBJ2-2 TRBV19 CASTTTSGNTGELFF TGTGCCAGTACCACGACTAGCGGGAACACCGGGGAGCTGTTTTTT
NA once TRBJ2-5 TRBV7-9 CASSLVQGRTETQYF TGTGCCAGCAGCTTAGTGCAGGGTCGGACAGAGACCCAGTACTTC